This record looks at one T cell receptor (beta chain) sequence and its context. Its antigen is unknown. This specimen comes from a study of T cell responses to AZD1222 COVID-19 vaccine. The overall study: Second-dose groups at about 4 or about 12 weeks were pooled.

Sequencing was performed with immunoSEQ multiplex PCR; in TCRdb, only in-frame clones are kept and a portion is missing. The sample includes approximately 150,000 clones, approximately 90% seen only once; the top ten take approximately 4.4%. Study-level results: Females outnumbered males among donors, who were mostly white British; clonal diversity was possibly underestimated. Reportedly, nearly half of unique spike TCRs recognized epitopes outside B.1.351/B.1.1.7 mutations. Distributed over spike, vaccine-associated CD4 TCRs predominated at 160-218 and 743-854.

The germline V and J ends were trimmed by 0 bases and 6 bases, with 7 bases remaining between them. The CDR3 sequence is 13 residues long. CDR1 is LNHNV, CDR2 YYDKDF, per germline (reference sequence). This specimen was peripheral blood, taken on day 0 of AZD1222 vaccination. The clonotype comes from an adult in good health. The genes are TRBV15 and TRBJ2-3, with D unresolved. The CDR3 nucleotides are TGTGCCACCAGCAGAGATATGGGGGATACGCAGTATTTT. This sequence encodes CATSRDMGDTQYF.